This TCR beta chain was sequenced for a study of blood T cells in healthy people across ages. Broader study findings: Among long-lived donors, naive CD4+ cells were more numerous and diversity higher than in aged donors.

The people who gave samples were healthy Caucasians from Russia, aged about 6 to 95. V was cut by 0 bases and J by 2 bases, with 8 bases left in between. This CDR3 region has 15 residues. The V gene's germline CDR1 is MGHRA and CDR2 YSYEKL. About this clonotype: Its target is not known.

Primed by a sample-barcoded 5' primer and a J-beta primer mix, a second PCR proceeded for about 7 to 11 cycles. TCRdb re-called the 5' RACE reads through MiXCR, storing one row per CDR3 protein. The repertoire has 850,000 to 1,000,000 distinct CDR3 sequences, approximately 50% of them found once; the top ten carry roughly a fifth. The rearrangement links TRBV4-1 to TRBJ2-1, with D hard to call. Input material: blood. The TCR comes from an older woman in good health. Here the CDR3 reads CASSQDWGTYNEQFF. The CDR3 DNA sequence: TGCGCCAGCAGCCAAGATTGGGGTACCTACAATGAGCAGTTCTTC.